This TCR beta chain was obtained from a study of cytomegalovirus exposure and HLA in healthy donors. Whole-study findings and limits: A few CMV-associated chains were confirmed in vitro to be specific for CMV antigens.

This clone was found once. Its antigen is still unknown. Donors consisted of healthy bone marrow donors. The CDR3 has 15 residues. Per germline, CDR1 LGHNA and CDR2 YNFKEQ. After removal of 1 base from V and 7 bases from J, the junction contained 8 bases not matched to a gene. This PCR relied on a set of 60 Vbeta primers and 13 Jbeta primers. Only in-frame clones appear in the TCRdb table, and some are missing; sequencing was by immunoSEQ multiplex PCR. The data show under 200,000 clones, roughly 70% seen once. The chain combines TRBV4-2 with TRBJ1-2; TRBD1 matches 8 bases. Sequenced: PBMCs. This TCR was sampled from a woman in her forties or fifties in good health and CMV-seropositive. CDR3 sequence (DNA): TGTGCCAGCAGCCAAGGACTACAGGGGGATGGTGGCTACACCTTC. Translated, it gives CASSQGLQGDGGYTF.